One and the same sample provided the 32 T cell receptor beta chains below, sequenced in a study of T cells in Graves' hyperthyroidism and ophthalmopathy. Template material for amplifying TCR beta CDR3 regions consisted of RNA transcripts. The HTBI set primed first-round TCR CDR3 RT-PCR. TCRdb ran MiXCR on the multiplex PCR reads and lists one entry per CDR3 protein. This table holds about 690,000 distinct CDR3 sequences, around a sixth found once. Sequencing was done on a sample of blood. The origin of the receptors is a man aged 50-59 years with Graves' hyperthyroidism.

This clonotype was counted at least ten times. The J gene is TRBJ2-1, the V gene TRBV5-1; either TRBD1 or TRBD2 may supply D (5 bases each). Trimming shortened V by 0 bases and J by 0 bases, and 10 bases separated the two germline ends. The germline gives CDR1 SGHRS, CDR2 YFSETQ. This CDR3 contains 16 residues. The CDR3 bases are TGCGCCAGCAGCTTGGTTGCAGGGAGCTCCTACAATGAGCAGTTCTTC. This codes for CASSLVAGSSYNEQFF.

This clonotype was observed many times. The chain joins TRBV27 to TRBJ1-5, with D maybe TRBD1 (6 bases). With 5 bases removed from V and 3 bases from J, the gap between germline ends came to 11 bases. The germline V gene encodes CDR1 MNHEY and CDR2 SMNVEV (reference sequence). The CDR3 contains 14 residues. Written as DNA, the CDR3 is TGTGCCAGCAGTCACACGGGACACAATCAGCCCCAGCATTTT. The encoded protein is CASSHTGHNQPQHF.

The table lists this clonotype with many counts. The V gene is TRBV6-2 or TRBV6-3, the J gene TRBJ1-3; D is undetermined. CDR3 length equals 14 residues. CDR1 MNHEY and CDR2 SVGEGT come from the germline V gene. V lost 0 bases to trimming and J lost 3 bases, with 6 bases between them. The CDR3 spells CASSYSMGGNTIYF. CDR3 DNA: TGTGCCAGCAGTTACTCGATGGGTGGAAACACCATATATTTT.

This clonotype was picked up many times. The gene calls are TRBV7-9 and TRBJ1-1; D call uncertain. CDR3 size: 14 residues. Trimming took 5 bases from V and 4 from J, leaving 14 bases between them. Germline V lookup: CDR1 SEHNR, CDR2 FQNEAQ (reference sequence). CDR3 bases: TGTGCCAGCAGCCCGCCGGGCCTGGGCACTGAAGCTTTCTTT. Its translation is CASSPPGLGTEAFF.

Many counts were recorded for this clonotype. The chain recombines TRBV3-1 with TRBJ1-2; 7 positions agree with TRBD1. Germline trimming cut 6 bases from V and 3 bases from J; bases unmatched to any gene: 10. CDR3 length: 15 residues. The V gene's germline CDR1 is LGHDT and CDR2 YNNKEL (reference sequence). The DNA of the CDR3 is TGTGCCAGCAGAGCCAAGGGGGCGCGGGACTATGGCTACACCTTC. Encoded protein: CASRAKGARDYGYTF.

This clonotype was recorded at least ten times. This chain links TRBV18 with TRBJ1-2; D unclear. Germline V gene sequence: CDR1 KGHSH, CDR2 LQKENI. V lost 1 base and J lost 5, with 8 bases in between. The CDR3 length is 13 residues. The CDR3 DNA reads as TGTGCCAGCTCACCACAGTCAGAGTATGGCTACACCTTC. Its translation: CASSPQSEYGYTF.

This clonotype was detected ten times or more. This chain joins TRBV6-2 or TRBV6-3 and TRBJ2-1; 11 bases map to TRBD2. The CDR3 loop spans 15 amino acids. Germline assignment: CDR1 MNHEY and CDR2 SVGEGT. Unmatched junction bases numbered 15, after V lost 11 bases and J lost 9 bases. The CDR3 loop reads CAGCAGTSGNSEQFF. The DNA of the CDR3 is TGTGCCGGATGCGCTGGGACTAGCGGAAACAGTGAGCAGTTCTTC.

V gene TRBV20-1 combines with J gene TRBJ2-7; the D is unclear. The CDR3 covers 13 residues. Trimming removed 0 bases at V and 6 bases at J, with 12 bases between. Germline-derived CDR1 and CDR2 are DFQATT and SNEGSKA (reference sequence). The DNA of the CDR3 is TGCAGTGCTAGAGATGTAGTTGTAGGCGAGCAGTACTTC. The encoded protein is CSARDVVVGEQYF.

The J gene is TRBJ2-3, the V gene TRBV4-1, with 7 bases fitting TRBD2. Germline loops: CDR1 MGHRA, CDR2 YSYEKL. The CDR3 spans 16 residues. V shed 4 bases, J shed 4 bases, and the junction held 11 bases outside the gene matches. Here the CDR3 reads CASSPQPGLIPDTQYF. The CDR3 DNA is TGCGCCAGCAGCCCGCAACCGGGACTAATCCCAGATACGCAGTATTTT.

The rearrangement links TRBV18 to TRBJ2-1; TRBD2 agrees at 8 bases. CDR1 KGHSH and CDR2 LQKENI come from the germline V gene. The V segment lost 5 bases and the J segment 10 bases; nucleotides outside the gene matches: 22. The CDR3 extends over 18 amino acids. This CDR3 reads CASSIVGLAGGYGREQFF. CDR3 DNA sequence: TGTGCCAGCTCAATTGTAGGGCTAGCGGGCGGATATGGCAGGGAGCAGTTCTTC.

The sample holds many counts of this clonotype. The chain links TRBV20-1 to TRBJ2-7; 8 nucleotides agree with TRBD2. The CDR3 covers 15 residues. V gave up 6 bases and J gave up 4 bases; unmatched junction bases: 14. CDR1 and CDR2 from the germline V gene are DFQATT and SNEGSKA (reference sequence). For the CDR3, the DNA is TGCAGTGCCAAGAGATTTAGCGGGGCCGATTACGAGCAGTACTTC. Translated: CSAKRFSGADYEQYF.

V and J are TRBV7-9 and TRBJ2-1, with D perhaps being TRBD1 or TRBD2 (6 bases each). The CDR3 totals 13 residues. V was clipped by 8 bases and J by 5 bases, with 13 bases between them. Looked up from germline, CDR1 is SEHNR and CDR2 is FQNEAQ (reference sequence). In DNA, the CDR3 is TGTGCCAGCTCCAGGGGACTGGACAATGAGCAGTTCTTC. Protein sequence: CASSRGLDNEQFF.

This clonotype was observed many times. V and J are TRBV2 and TRBJ1-1; no clear D gene. The CDR3 sequence is 14 residues long. Trimming stripped 8 bases from V and 0 bases from J, with 13 bases between. Germline V gene sequence: CDR1 SNHLY, CDR2 FYNNEI. The CDR3 loop reads CASLAAILNTEAFF. CDR3 coding DNA: TGTGCCAGCTTGGCAGCGATCCTGAACACTGAAGCTTTCTTT. Using reference TRBV2 and TRBJ1-1 for the parts outside the CDR3, the full variable domain is EPEVTQTPSHQVTQMGQEVILRCVPISNHLYFYWYRQILGQKVEFLVSFYNNEISEKSEIFDDQFSVERPDGSNFTLKIRSTKLEDSAMYFCASLAAILNTEAFFGQGTRLTVV.

There are many counts of this clonotype. DNA of the CDR3: TGCAGCGTTGGGGTAAGGCGAAACACTGAAGCTTTCTTT. Translating gives CSVGVRRNTEAFF. The V gene is TRBV29-1, the J gene TRBJ1-1; no firm D call. CDR3 length: 13 amino acids. V lost 4 bases and J lost 2, with 11 bases in between. Germline lookup yields CDR1 SQVTM and CDR2 ANQGSEA.

The table lists this clonotype with a few counts. The CDR3 nucleotides read TGTGCCAGCAGCCCCGACAGGACCCGTTCCATTCAGTACTTC. Protein sequence: CASSPDRTRSIQYF. The rearrangement links TRBV6-1 to TRBJ2-4; a weak D match, TRBD1 (6 bases). CDR1 and CDR2 (germline): MNHNS, SASEGT. The CDR3 is 14 amino acids. The germline V and J ends were trimmed by 6 bases and 9 bases, with 18 bases remaining between them.

About this clonotype: This may stem from a read error, because a much larger clone lies one nucleotide away. V is TRBV7-3 and J is TRBJ1-2; 7 bases are a match to TRBD1. Germline V gene data show CDR1 as SGHTA and CDR2 as FQGTGA. This CDR3 spans 15 amino acids. The J segment lost 4 bases and the V segment lost 9 bases, leaving 14 bases of the junction unmatched. The chain's CDR3 is CARGKDRYRGYGYTF. The DNA of the CDR3 is TGTGCCAGAGGGAAGGACAGGTATCGCGGCTATGGCTACACCTTC.

This clonotype turned up a few times. The chain carries TRBV28 and TRBJ2-5; D gene uncertain. Germline values: CDR1 MDHEN, CDR2 SYDVKM. V dropped 7 bases and J dropped 3 bases, with 18 bases sitting between them. The CDR3 sequence is 15 residues long. The CDR3 is CASTRLRSLKETQYF. CDR3 coding DNA: TGTGCCAGCACTAGGCTCAGGTCGCTCAAAGAGACCCAGTACTTC.

This chain uses TRBV20-1 with TRBJ1-4; 9 bases match TRBD1. Germline lookup yields CDR1 DFQATT and CDR2 SNEGSKA (reference sequence). This CDR3 comprises 15 residues. Trimming cost V 6 bases and J 7 bases; bases outside gene matches: 12. The CDR3 region has the DNA TGCAGTGCAAAAAAAAACCGGGACAGGGTTGAAAAACTGTTTTTT. Amino acids: CSAKKNRDRVEKLFF.

This clonotype was seen at least ten times. The J gene is TRBJ2-1, the V gene TRBV11-2, with 8 bases matching TRBD1. The germline CDR1 and CDR2 sequences are SGHAT and FQNNGV. This CDR3 contains 14 residues. V lost 5 bases to trimming and J lost 5 bases; unmatched junction nucleotides: 5. The chain's CDR3 is CASSQGAGDNEQFF. CDR3 bases: TGTGCCAGCAGCCAGGGGGCAGGGGACAATGAGCAGTTCTTC.

Many counts were recorded for this clonotype. The chain has TRBV2 and TRBJ2-5, with 9 bases lining up with TRBD1. This CDR3 has 16 amino acids. Germline trimming cut 0 bases from V and 4 bases from J; bases unmatched to any gene: 6. Germline values: CDR1 SNHLY, CDR2 FYNNEI. Here the CDR3 DNA reads TGTGCCAGCAGTGAAGCACCGGGGACAGGGCGAGAGACCCAGTACTTC. It translates to CASSEAPGTGRETQYF.

The chain is built from TRBV7-3 and TRBJ2-1, with TRBD2 matching over 9 bases. J lost 2 bases, V lost 5 bases, and 4 bases had no gene match. This CDR3 is built from 15 residues. From germline, CDR1 is SGHTA and CDR2 FQGTGA. CDR3 in DNA: TGTGCCAGCAGCACGGGGACTAGCACCTACAATGAGCAGTTCTTC. Protein: CASSTGTSTYNEQFF. Combining the CDR3 with reference TRBV7-3 and TRBJ2-1 gives the whole variable domain GAGVSQTPSNKVTEKGKYVELRCDPISGHTALYWYRQSLGQGPEFLIYFQGTGAADDSGLPNDRFFAVRPEGSVSTLKIQRTERGDSAVYLCASSTGTSTYNEQFFGPGTRLTVL.

The rearrangement uses TRBV19 and TRBJ2-3; the D is unclear. Trimming left V 8 bases short and J 6 bases short, with 15 bases between. The CDR3 is made up of 13 amino acids. Germline values: CDR1 LNHDA, CDR2 SQIVND (reference sequence). The CDR3 loop reads CASADVNSDTQYF. CDR3 nucleotides: TGTGCCAGTGCCGACGTGAATTCGGATACGCAGTATTTT. Complete variable domain (other parts from reference TRBV19 and TRBJ2-3): DGGITQSPKYLFRKEGQNVTLSCEQNLNHDAMYWYRQDPGQGLRLIYYSQIVNDFQKGDIAEGYSVSREKKESFPLTVTSAQKNPTAFYLCASADVNSDTQYFGPGTRLTVL.

The V call is TRBV28, the J call TRBJ1-2; D not resolved. The V gene lost 2 bases and the J gene lost 8 bases, with 18 bases spanning the gap. The CDR3 spans 15 residues. The V gene's germline CDR1 is MDHEN and CDR2 SYDVKM. This CDR3 is CASSLIDFSTRGYTF. The CDR3 DNA follows: TGTGCCAGCAGTTTAATCGACTTCAGTACAAGGGGCTACACCTTC.

As regards this clonotype: One end of the junction varies from germline; a read error may be responsible. The chain recombines TRBV14 with TRBJ2-7, with 7 bases identical to TRBD1. The CDR3 loop spans 15 amino acids. The germline CDR1 and CDR2 sequences are SGHDN and FVKESK. DNA of the CDR3: TGTGCCAGCAGCCAAGCACAGGGGTCTCCCTACGAGCAATACTTC. Encoded protein: CASSQAQGSPYEQYF.

This clonotype was counted only a few times. The rearrangement links TRBV28 to TRBJ2-2; perhaps TRBD1 as D (5 bases). Germline V lookup: CDR1 MDHEN, CDR2 SYDVKM. V shed 2 bases and J shed 4 bases, with 11 bases lying between them. This CDR3 spans 15 amino acids. CDR3 sequence: CASSLRREGTGELFF. The CDR3 region has the DNA TGTGCCAGCAGTTTACGCAGGGAAGGCACCGGGGAGCTGTTTTTT.

The chain carries TRBV27 and TRBJ1-1, with D maybe TRBD1 (6 bases). Trimming removed 3 bases from V and 3 bases from J, with 23 bases in between. This CDR3 spans 18 amino acids. CDR1 is MNHEY and CDR2 is SMNVEV in the germline V gene (reference sequence). The CDR3 protein is CASSFMGGAGFLYTEAFF. The CDR3, as DNA: TGTGCCAGCAGTTTCATGGGGGGCGCAGGATTTCTTTACACTGAAGCTTTCTTT.

This clonotype was seen only a few times. The CDR3 nucleotides are TGTGCCAGCAGTTACTCTAGGCGGGAGCCCTACAATGAGCAGTTCTTC. Encoded protein: CASSYSRREPYNEQFF. This sequence joins TRBV6-2 or TRBV6-3 and TRBJ2-1, with TRBD2 identical over 7 bases. The CDR3 is 16 residues long. Germline V gene sequence: CDR1 MNHEY, CDR2 SVGEGT. V lost 0 bases, J lost 2 bases, and 4 bases stayed unmatched.

The chain employs TRBV6-1 and TRBJ2-3; D may be TRBD1 or TRBD2 (5 bases each). Per germline, CDR1 MNHNS and CDR2 SASEGT. This CDR3 comprises 13 residues. Trimming cost V 3 bases and J 8 bases, with 12 bases left between them. For the CDR3, the DNA is TGTGCCAGCAGTGACTGGGGACCGGGTACGCAGTATTTT. Its protein is CASSDWGPGTQYF.

This clonotype was seen a handful of times. This rearrangement joins TRBV10-3 to TRBJ1-4; D call uncertain. Germline lookup yields CDR1 ENHRY and CDR2 SYGVKD. This CDR3 contains 14 residues. V was clipped by 10 bases and J by 0 bases, with 12 bases between them. DNA of the CDR3: TGTGCCAGTGGCCCCACCCCAACTAATGAAAAACTGTTTTTT. Its translation is CASGPTPTNEKLFF.

This clonotype was detected ten times or more. The genes are TRBV7-2 and TRBJ1-6; 8 positions match TRBD1. The germline V gene has CDR1 SGHTA and CDR2 FQGNSA. This CDR3 region has 15 residues. The junction had 8 bases not matched to a gene; V was cut back by 4 bases and J by 9 bases. The CDR3 loop is CASSSRTGGISPLHF. The CDR3 DNA follows: TGTGCCAGCAGCTCCCGAACAGGGGGGATTTCACCCCTCCACTTT. Variable domain in full (rest from reference TRBV7-2 and TRBJ1-6): GAGVSQSPSNKVTEKGKDVELRCDPISGHTALYWYRQSLGQGLEFLIYFQGNSAPDKSGLPSDRFSAERTGGSVSTLTIQRTQQEDSAVYLCASSSRTGGISPLHFGNGTRLTVT.

This clonotype was seen repeatedly, ten times or more. J is TRBJ2-2 and V is TRBV10-3, with a weak D call TRBD1 (5 bases). In germline, CDR1 is ENHRY, CDR2 SYGVKD. CDR3 length: 16 amino acids. CDR3 residues: CAGRAGQNPNTGELFF. Written as DNA, the CDR3 is TGTGCTGGAAGGGCAGGGCAAAACCCGAACACCGGGGAGCTGTTTTTT.

The V and J genes are TRBV4-1 and TRBJ1-1; D is possibly TRBD1 (5 bases). CDR1 and CDR2 from the germline V gene are MGHRA and YSYEKL. The germline V and J ends were trimmed by 1 base and 4 bases, with 10 bases remaining between them. This CDR3 is built from 14 residues. CDR3 nucleotides: TGCGCCAGCAGCCAAGTTGAGGGGAGCACTGAAGCTTTCTTT. Its translation: CASSQVEGSTEAFF.